The T cell receptor (beta chain) described here comes from a study of blood T cell repertoires in COVID-19. Study overall: Both acute and convalescent COVID-19 samples were obtained from the United States, Italy and Spain.

Original methodology: Estimated nucleated cell counts came from reference gene primer amplification. TCRdb's copy holds only in-frame clones and misses some; the assay was immunoSEQ multiplex PCR. D and trimming come from the DNA, and the V and J calls and clone size come from that table. The table shows a few hundred thousand clones, with roughly 86% occurring only once. V was pared by 5 bases and J by 2 bases, with 10 bases between. The CDR3 spans 12 residues. The germline V gene has CDR1 SQVTM and CDR2 ANQGSEA. The TCR comes from a woman aged 25 to 45 who had recovered from COVID-19. Sequenced material: peripheral blood. The chain joins TRBV29-1 to TRBJ2-7, with D possibly matching TRBD2 (6 bases). The CDR3 bases are TGCAGCGTTACGGGACTCCCCTACGAGCAGTACTTC. Its translation is CSVTGLPYEQYF.